These 23 T cell receptor beta chains were all obtained from the same sample, sequenced in a study of cytomegalovirus exposure and HLA in healthy donors. PCR was performed using 60 Vbeta and 13 Jbeta primers. Repertoires were generated with immunoSEQ multiplex PCR, while TCRdb's copy carries only in-frame clones and drops some. The sample consists of some 150,000 clones, around four fifths of them appearing once. The source material was PBMCs. The receptors originated from a man aged 40-50 years in good health and CMV-seronegative.

The chain employs TRBV6-5 and TRBJ2-7; TRBD2 matches at 7 bases. CDR3 length equals 15 residues. CDR1 and CDR2 (germline): MNHEY, SVGAGI. The V and J ends lost 6 bases and 1 base, in that order; junction bases with no gene match: 9. The DNA for the CDR3 is TGTGCCAGCAGACTTACGGGAGCGGGATCCTACGAGCAGTACTTC. Protein: CASRLTGAGSYEQYF.

V gene TRBV7-8 combines with J gene TRBJ1-4; D unresolved. Trimming stripped 1 base from V and 4 bases from J, with 7 bases between. This CDR3 has 14 amino acids. Germline loops: CDR1 SGHVS, CDR2 FQNEAQ. The CDR3 bases are TGTGCCAGCAGCTTAGGAGGGAATAATGAAAAACTGTTTTTT. This gives the protein CASSLGGNNEKLFF.

V and J are TRBV9 and TRBJ2-1, with a tentative D call TRBD2 (5 bases). V lost 0 bases, J lost 10 bases, and 23 bases lay in between. Germline CDR1 and CDR2: SGDLS and YYNGEE. The CDR3 is 17 amino acids. The CDR3: CASSVGVGIAPMEEQFF. In nucleotides, the CDR3 is TGTGCCAGCAGCGTAGGAGTCGGGATCGCCCCGATGGAGGAGCAGTTCTTC.

The chain joins TRBV7-9 to TRBJ2-3, with TRBD1 identical over 7 bases. The ends lost 7 bases at V and 4 bases at J; junction bases unmatched: 14. The CDR3 loop spans 16 amino acids. Germline V lookup: CDR1 SEHNR, CDR2 FQNEAQ (reference sequence). The DNA of the CDR3 is TGTGCCAGCAACTCCGACCCGGGACAGCAGGCAGATACGCAGTATTTT. It codes for CASNSDPGQQADTQYF.

V usage is TRBV5-1 and J usage is TRBJ2-7, with 7 bases fitting TRBD2. After removal of 0 bases from V and 6 bases from J, the junction contained 9 bases not matched to a gene. Germline loops: CDR1 SGHRS, CDR2 YFSETQ. This CDR3 contains 15 residues. This CDR3 is CASSLAGDGGGEQYF. The CDR3 nucleotides read TGCGCCAGCAGCTTGGCCGGGGACGGCGGGGGCGAGCAGTACTTC.

This chain links TRBV6-6 with TRBJ1-1, with TRBD1 matching 9 bases. The germline V gene encodes CDR1 MNHNY and CDR2 SVGAGI (reference sequence). The CDR3 totals 15 residues. Trimming removed 2 bases from V and 4 bases from J; junction bases left unmatched: 5. Here the CDR3 reads CASSYPGQGSTEAFF. DNA of the CDR3: TGTGCCAGCAGTTACCCGGGACAGGGAAGCACTGAAGCTTTCTTT.

This rearrangement joins TRBV29-1 to TRBJ1-1; 10 bases line up with TRBD1. In germline, CDR1 is SQVTM, CDR2 ANQGSEA. The CDR3 totals 13 residues. V lost 7 bases and J lost 5; bases outside the gene matches: 7. Here the CDR3 DNA reads TGCAGCGCCCCCCGGACAGGGGGTACTGAAGCTTTCTTT. Protein: CSAPRTGGTEAFF. The full variable domain, with the rest looked up from reference TRBV29-1 and TRBJ1-1, is SAVISQKPSRDICQRGTSLTIQCQVDSQVTMMFWYRQQPGQSLTLIATANQGSEATYESGFVIDKFPISRPNLTFSTLTVSNMSPEDSSIYLCSAPRTGGTEAFFGQGTRLTVV.

As regards this clone: A junction boundary mismatches the germline segment, possibly from a read error. V and J are TRBV10-2 and TRBJ1-5; D is undetermined. CDR1 and CDR2 from the germline V gene are WSHSY and SAAADI. The CDR3 runs 12 residues. CDR3 bases: TGCGTCAGCCACGGGAGCAATCAGCCCCAGCATTTT. Translating it yields CVSHGSNQPQHF.

The genes are TRBV5-8 and TRBJ1-2; D is possibly TRBD1 (6 bases). The CDR3 has 14 residues. V was trimmed by 0 bases and J by 7 bases, leaving 13 bases between them. The germline gives CDR1 SGHTS, CDR2 YDEGEE. Here the CDR3 reads CASSLVQGIGGYTF. CDR3 sequence (DNA): TGTGCCAGCAGCTTGGTCCAGGGGATCGGTGGCTACACCTTC.

The rearrangement links TRBV28 to TRBJ2-7; the match to TRBD2 covers 8 bases. The CDR3 consists of 14 residues. The V and J ends lost 7 bases and 5 bases, in that order; junction bases with no gene match: 10. The germline V gene has CDR1 MDHEN and CDR2 SYDVKM. The CDR3 is CASTPPGGAHEQYF. The CDR3 DNA sequence: TGTGCCAGCACCCCCCCGGGGGGGGCCCACGAGCAGTACTTC. The full variable domain, with the rest looked up from reference TRBV28 and TRBJ2-7, is DVKVTQSSRYLVKRTGEKVFLECVQDMDHENMFWYRQDPGLGLRLIYFSYDVKMKEKGDIPEGYSVSREKKERFSLILESASTNQTSMYLCASTPPGGAHEQYFGPGTRLTVT.

The chain is built from TRBV5-1 and TRBJ2-1, with D unclear. Looked up from germline, CDR1 is SGHRS and CDR2 is YFSETQ. Trimming pared 0 bases from V and 1 base from J, leaving 8 bases between. The CDR3 covers 15 residues. The CDR3, as DNA: TGCGCCAGCAGCTTGGCCGTCGGGTCCTACAATGAGCAGTTCTTC. It translates to CASSLAVGSYNEQFF.

The V call is TRBV6-5, the J call TRBJ2-1; 7 nucleotides align to TRBD2. This CDR3 spans 15 amino acids. After removal of 2 bases from V and 8 bases from J, the junction contained 9 bases not matched to a gene. Germline CDR1 is MNHEY and CDR2 is SVGAGI. CDR3 nucleotide sequence: TGTGCCAGCAGTTACGTTGGGGGGGGACGGGATGAGCAGTTCTTC. Residues: CASSYVGGGRDEQFF.

The rearrangement links TRBV7-9 to TRBJ2-7, with a tentative D call TRBD1 (7 bases). Germline V gene sequence: CDR1 SEHNR, CDR2 FQNEAQ (reference sequence). The CDR3 has 13 residues. Trimming removed 8 bases from V and 0 bases from J, with 11 bases in between. The CDR3 sequence is CASQGGSSYEQYF. CDR3 sequence (DNA): TGTGCCAGCCAGGGGGGTAGCTCCTACGAGCAGTACTTC.

The chain carries TRBV9 and TRBJ2-7; TRBD2 aligns across 7 bases. This CDR3 has 15 amino acids. Trimming removed 0 bases from V and 3 bases from J; junction bases left unmatched: 6. Germline CDR1 is SGDLS and CDR2 is YYNGEE. DNA of the CDR3: TGTGCCAGCAGCGTAGCTAGTCGGGGGGTCTACGAGCAGTACTTC. This gives the protein CASSVASRGVYEQYF.

The V gene is TRBV10-3, the J gene TRBJ2-7; D possibly corresponds to TRBD1 (6 bases). The germline CDR1 and CDR2 sequences are ENHRY and SYGVKD. The CDR3 sequence is 16 residues long. Trimming pared 0 bases from V and 3 bases from J, leaving 15 bases between. The CDR3 loop reads CAISESVGQGYYEQYF. CDR3 bases: TGTGCCATCAGTGAGTCCGTAGGGCAGGGGTACTACGAGCAGTACTTC.

This clone was observed once. V usage is TRBV15 and J usage is TRBJ2-3; 9 bases match TRBD1. Trimming removed 6 bases from V and 2 bases from J; junction bases left unmatched: 6. This CDR3 is 15 amino acids long. CDR1 LNHNV and CDR2 YYDKDF come from the germline V gene (reference sequence). CDR3 coding DNA: TGTGCCACCAGGACCGGGACAGGGACCACAGATACGCAGTATTTT. Translating gives CATRTGTGTTDTQYF.

The chain links TRBV6-1 to TRBJ2-1; TRBD2 agrees at 7 bases. Germline V lookup: CDR1 MNHNS, CDR2 SASEGT. The CDR3 extends over 17 amino acids. After removal of 4 bases from V and 7 bases from J, the junction contained 16 bases not matched to a gene. The CDR3 is CASSGRVGAGTGNEQFF. CDR3 bases: TGTGCCAGCAGTGGAAGAGTAGGAGCGGGAACGGGGAATGAGCAGTTCTTC.

This clone showed up just a few times. Its ends do not fully match the called genes, so a read error is possible. The chain combines TRBV2 with TRBJ2-1; no reliable D call. Per the germline V gene, CDR1 is SNHLY and CDR2 is FYNNEI. The CDR3 has 13 amino acids. CDR3 bases: TGTGCCAGCAGCGAAGGAGAGATTGGTGAGCAGTTCTTC. It translates to CASSEGEIGEQFF.

V gene TRBV4-1 combines with J gene TRBJ1-3; D is ambiguous. Germline CDR1 and CDR2: MGHRA and YSYEKL. There are 15 residues in the CDR3. The V end lost 2 bases, the J end lost 0 bases, and 8 bases lay between the germline ends. This CDR3 is CASSQTRGSGNTIYF. DNA of the CDR3: TGCGCCAGCAGCCAAACTCGCGGCTCTGGAAACACCATATATTTT.

This clone has just one count. The rearrangement uses TRBV29-1 and TRBJ2-3; D ambiguous. V lost 3 bases to trimming and J lost 5 bases, with 3 bases between them. The germline V gene encodes CDR1 SQVTM and CDR2 ANQGSEA. This CDR3 spans 10 amino acids. The CDR3 DNA follows: TGCAGCGTTGAGAGAGATACGCAGTATTTT. Translating it yields CSVERDTQYF.

J is TRBJ2-2 and V is TRBV27, with 10 bases lining up with TRBD2. V gave up 6 bases and J gave up 8 bases; unmatched junction bases: 3. CDR3 size: 13 residues. Germline V gene data show CDR1 as MNHEY and CDR2 as SMNVEV (reference sequence). The CDR3 sequence: CASRLAGVGELFF. CDR3 DNA: TGTGCCAGCAGGCTAGCGGGAGTGGGGGAGCTGTTTTTT.

The chain joins TRBV2 to TRBJ2-7; D is perhaps TRBD1 (6 bases). Trimming pared 3 bases from V and 0 bases from J, leaving 9 bases between. The CDR3 runs 14 residues. Germline-derived CDR1 and CDR2 are SNHLY and FYNNEI. This CDR3 is CASSDRDTSYEQYF. CDR3 in DNA: TGTGCCAGCAGTGACCGGGACACCTCCTACGAGCAGTACTTC.

The V call is TRBV2, the J call TRBJ2-7, with TRBD2 matching over 9 bases. The CDR3 covers 13 residues. Germline CDR1 reads SNHLY; CDR2 reads FYNNEI. The junction had 7 bases not matched to a gene; V was cut back by 11 bases and J by 2 bases. This CDR3 is CASVASGTYEQYF. In DNA, the CDR3 is TGTGCCTCCGTGGCTAGCGGGACCTACGAGCAGTACTTC. Looking up the rest from reference TRBV2 and TRBJ2-7 gives the full variable domain: EPEVTQTPSHQVTQMGQEVILRCVPISNHLYFYWYRQILGQKVEFLVSFYNNEISEKSEIFDDQFSVERPDGSNFTLKIRSTKLEDSAMYFCASVASGTYEQYFGPGTRLTVT.